Each of the 10 T cell receptor beta chains below was sequenced from the same sample in a study of control samples from healthy donors and cancer patients. The assay was immunoSEQ multiplex PCR, and TCRdb's table has in-frame clones only and misses some. The table lists tens of thousands of clones, 82% of them singletons. Sequencing input: PBMCs. These TCRs come from a man aged 55 to 70 with colorectal cancer.

The chain uses TRBV6-5 and TRBJ2-3; either TRBD1 or TRBD2 may supply D (5 bases each). Germline V lookup: CDR1 MNHEY, CDR2 SVGAGI. V was cut by 4 bases and J by 3 bases, with 14 bases left in between. The length of the CDR3 is 15 residues. The CDR3 here is CASSSSGLSTDTQYF. The CDR3 DNA sequence: TGTGCCAGCAGTTCCTCGGGGCTGTCAACAGATACGCAGTATTTT.

The chain has TRBV7-2 and TRBJ2-7, with D tentatively TRBD2 (6 bases). V lost 5 bases and J 4 bases, leaving 12 bases between the germline ends. The CDR3 contains 13 residues. Germline V gives CDR1 SGHTA, CDR2 FQGNSA. The CDR3 DNA reads TGTGCCAGCAGCCCGGGACTGCTGTACGAGCAGTACGTC. It is translated as CASSPGLLYEQYV.

The rearrangement links TRBV10-3 to TRBJ1-2; 12 bases line up with TRBD1. Germline CDR1 and CDR2: ENHRY and SYGVKD. The CDR3 spans 14 residues. With 6 bases clipped from V and 4 bases from J, the junction kept 3 bases outside the gene matches. CDR3 bases: TGTGCCATCAGCGGGACAGGGGGCATCTATGGCTACACCTTC. It specifies CAISGTGGIYGYTF.

The rearrangement joins TRBV7-9 to TRBJ2-5; 9 bases align to TRBD1. The V segment lost 2 bases and the J segment 4 bases; nucleotides outside the gene matches: 14. The CDR3 loop spans 18 amino acids. Per germline, CDR1 SEHNR and CDR2 FQNEAQ (reference sequence). The CDR3 region has the DNA TGTGCCAGCAGCTTAATTGCTTTGGGACAGGGAGGCGGAGAGACCCAGTACTTC. Its translation is CASSLIALGQGGGETQYF.

The V gene is TRBV6-5, the J gene TRBJ1-1; the match to TRBD1 covers 12 bases. Germline-derived CDR1 and CDR2 are MNHEY and SVGAGI. Losses at the gene ends were 7 bases for V and 7 bases for J; bases not matched to a gene: 7. This CDR3 has 14 amino acids. The CDR3 DNA is TGTGCCAGCAACCGGGACAGGGGGCATGATGAAGCTTTCTTT. Translating it yields CASNRDRGHDEAFF.

The chain is built from TRBV19 and TRBJ2-7, with TRBD1 identical over 7 bases. V trimming: 2 bases; J trimming: 1 base; junction bases outside the gene matches: 5. The CDR3 extends over 15 amino acids. Germline CDR1 and CDR2: LNHDA and SQIVND (reference sequence). The CDR3 DNA sequence: TGTGCCAGTAGTATAACAGGGGAAGGATCCTACGAGCAGTACTTC. It yields the protein CASSITGEGSYEQYF. Filled out from reference TRBV19 and TRBJ2-7, the complete variable domain reads DGGITQSPKYLFRKEGQNVTLSCEQNLNHDAMYWYRQDPGQGLRLIYYSQIVNDFQKGDIAEGYSVSREKKESFPLTVTSAQKNPTAFYLCASSITGEGSYEQYFGPGTRLTVT.

The chain combines TRBV6-1 with TRBJ1-1, with 7 nucleotides matching TRBD1. Germline-derived CDR1 and CDR2 are MNHNS and SASEGT. The CDR3 is 14 residues long. V was pared by 2 bases and J by 5 bases, with 5 bases of the junction left unmatched. The CDR3 region is CASSEFGRGTEAFF. In DNA form, the CDR3 reads TGTGCCAGCAGTGAATTCGGCAGGGGGACTGAAGCTTTCTTT.

CDR3 bases: TGTGCCAGCAGAGGGGGCACGCCCGTTAACTATGGCTACACCTTC. Amino acids: CASRGGTPVNYGYTF. The chain recombines TRBV6-5 with TRBJ1-2; the match to TRBD1 covers 7 bases. The germline V gene encodes CDR1 MNHEY and CDR2 SVGAGI. This CDR3 region has 15 residues. Trimming at V came to 6 bases and at J to 1 base, leaving 8 bases not matched to a gene.

The V and J genes are TRBV4-1 and TRBJ1-1; D possibly corresponds to TRBD1 (5 bases). The CDR3 spans 16 residues. Trimming removed 1 base at V and 0 bases at J, with 12 bases between. CDR1 MGHRA and CDR2 YSYEKL come from the germline V gene. The chain's CDR3 is CASSQVPRGVNTEAFF. CDR3 bases: TGCGCCAGCAGCCAAGTTCCCCGGGGGGTGAACACTGAAGCTTTCTTT.

This clone came up once. V and J are TRBV6-6 and TRBJ1-5; no reliable D call. Germline CDR1 reads MNHNY; CDR2 reads SVGAGI (reference sequence). Trimming removed 6 bases from V and 0 bases from J, with 15 bases in between. The CDR3 spans 16 residues. This CDR3 is CASSTSYGSSNQPQHF. In DNA form, the CDR3 reads TGTGCCAGCAGCACGTCTTATGGGAGTAGCAATCAGCCCCAGCATTTT.